Following are 17 T cell receptor beta chains from one sample sequenced in a study of metastatic and nonmetastatic thyroid tumors (dated by TCRdb to the early 2020s). None of the patients had been given any treatment before thyroid surgery. The library was prepared using PCR. TCRdb shows the sequencer as Illumina HiSeq 4000. Starting from the raw public reads, TCRdb applied fastp trimming at Q25, assembled clones with MiXCR and retained in-frame beta chains. The sample table holds 15,000 to 20,000 clones, of which under 35% were seen once. 15% to 18% of the sample is taken by the ten largest. The source material was tumor tissue. These receptors were collected from a female donor with papillary thyroid cancer or a benign thyroid nodule (not recorded which). Some clones in this sample may be carry-over from other donors' samples.

The V call is TRBV20-1, the J call TRBJ2-7; 10 nucleotides align to TRBD1. The CDR3 is 16 residues long. Germline CDR1 reads DFQATT; CDR2 reads SNEGSKA (reference sequence). The V gene end was trimmed by 1 base and the J gene end by 3 bases; junction bases not matched to a gene: 9. In DNA form, the CDR3 reads TGCAGTGCTAGAGGTTCGGGACAGGGGAAGCACTACGAGCAGTACTTC. It yields the protein CSARGSGQGKHYEQYF.

The chain has TRBV6-1 and TRBJ2-1, with D tentatively TRBD2 (6 bases). Germline CDR1 is MNHNS and CDR2 is SASEGT. There are 15 residues in the CDR3. V dropped 7 bases and J dropped 12 bases, with 25 bases sitting between them. CDR3 DNA sequence: TGTGCCAGCAAGGAGGGCGGGGCACAGCCCCGGGGGCAGTTCTTC. It translates to CASKEGGAQPRGQFF.

The chain uses TRBV6-1 and TRBJ1-4, with TRBD1 matching over 7 bases. CDR1 and CDR2 from the germline V gene are MNHNS and SASEGT. There are 18 residues in the CDR3. V gave up 6 bases and J gave up 0 bases; unmatched junction bases: 13. The CDR3 loop is CASRAGGGRHTTNEKLFF. CDR3 DNA: TGTGCCAGCAGGGCAGGGGGGGGCCGCCACACAACTAATGAAAAACTGTTTTTT.

This chain joins TRBV28 and TRBJ2-5; weak D call: TRBD1 (5 bases). The germline gives CDR1 MDHEN, CDR2 SYDVKM. This CDR3 contains 14 residues. Deletions cut 4 bases from V and 4 bases from J, with 13 bases between. This CDR3 is CASSSGRGLETQYF. The CDR3 coding sequence is TGTGCCAGCAGTTCCGGAAGGGGCTTAGAGACCCAGTACTTC.

This clone was recorded many times. A read error may be the cause here, since a much bigger clone is one base away. CDR3: CAGTSPRNTEAFF. DNA for the CDR3: TGTGCCGGTACCTCGCCCCGGAACACTGAAGCTTTCTTT. V gene TRBV19 combines with J gene TRBJ1-1; D not resolved. The V gene's germline CDR1 is LNHDA and CDR2 SQIVND (reference sequence). V gave up 11 bases and J gave up 1 base, with 14 bases separating them. This CDR3 has 13 amino acids.

The sample holds many counts of this clone. The chain combines TRBV5-4 with TRBJ2-3; TRBD2 is a possible D gene (5 bases). Between the trimmed V and J ends, which lost 3 bases and 2 bases, there was a span of 10 bases. Germline V lookup: CDR1 SGHNT, CDR2 YYREEE (reference sequence). The CDR3 is made up of 14 amino acids. CDR3 coding DNA: TGTGCCAGCAGCTCGCTAGCCATCACAGATACGCAGTATTTT. Protein sequence: CASSSLAITDTQYF.

This clone has only a few counts. This chain joins TRBV6-1 and TRBJ2-7, with 7 positions matching TRBD2. The CDR3 runs 14 residues. Germline V lookup: CDR1 MNHNS, CDR2 SASEGT. V was pared by 6 bases and J by 2 bases, with 7 bases of the junction left unmatched. The CDR3 DNA is TGTGCCAGCAGCTTTTGGAGCGGGGCCTACGAGCAGTACTTC. It specifies CASSFWSGAYEQYF.

J is TRBJ2-7 and V is TRBV24-1; D call uncertain. The CDR3 spans 12 residues. V lost 5 bases and J lost 0, with 4 bases in between. Germline-derived CDR1 and CDR2 are KGHDR and SFDVKD. The CDR3 protein is CATSAGSYEQYF. In nucleotides, the CDR3 is TGTGCCACCAGTGCAGGCTCCTACGAGCAGTACTTC.

The sample holds many counts of this clone. Other nucleotide sequences from this sample produce the same CDR3. This sequence joins TRBV12-3 or TRBV12-4 and TRBJ2-3; D possibly corresponds to TRBD2 (5 bases). The length of the CDR3 is 14 residues. V was shortened by 6 bases and J by 5 bases, with 15 bases between the two germline ends. CDR3 DNA: TGTGCCAGCAGCGCTTATGGACTTTTAGATACGCAGTATTTT. Translation gives CASSAYGLLDTQYF.

This clone occurred many times. The rearrangement links TRBV14 to TRBJ1-1, with no clear D. Trimming removed 4 bases from V and 0 bases from J, with 6 bases in between. The CDR3 has 13 residues. Per germline, CDR1 SGHDN and CDR2 FVKESK. The CDR3 is CASSRALNTEAFF. The CDR3 DNA is TGTGCCAGCAGCCGGGCCTTGAACACTGAAGCTTTCTTT. Together with reference TRBV14 and TRBJ1-1, the CDR3 gives the full variable domain: EAGVTQFPSHSVIEKGQTVTLRCDPISGHDNLYWYRRVMGKEIKFLLHFVKESKQDESGMPNNRFLAERTGGTYSTLKVQPAELEDSGVYFCASSRALNTEAFFGQGTRLTVV.

The chain has TRBV5-1 and TRBJ2-2, with D perhaps matching TRBD2 (5 bases). Germline V gene lookup returns CDR1 SGHRS and CDR2 YFSETQ. V was trimmed by 5 bases and J by 17 bases, leaving 28 bases between them. The CDR3 is made up of 15 amino acids. The CDR3 coding sequence is TGCGCCAGCAGTAAAGGGCGGAGAGGAGACGGGGATCTATTTTTT. Translating gives CASSKGRRGDGDLFF.

Judged by abundance, this clone is medium-sized. The CDR3, as DNA: TGTGCCAGCCGCAGGGGCTCCTACGAGCAGTACTTC. It specifies CASRRGSYEQYF. The V gene is TRBV6-1, the J gene TRBJ2-7; the D gene is possibly TRBD1 (6 bases). V lost 8 bases and J lost 0, with 8 bases in between. Germline-derived CDR1 and CDR2 are MNHNS and SASEGT. There are 12 residues in the CDR3.

This clone turned up a few times. The rearrangement links TRBV6-6 to TRBJ2-5, with D unclear. CDR1 and CDR2 from the germline V gene are MNHNY and SVGAGI (reference sequence). Trimming stripped 2 bases from V and 3 bases from J, with 10 bases between. CDR3 length equals 14 residues. The CDR3 coding sequence is TGTGCCAGCAGTTACGGTGTCGGAAAAGAGACCCAGTACTTC. Protein product: CASSYGVGKETQYF.

This clone was counted at least ten times. Other DNA sequences of this sample code for an identical CDR3. The chain carries TRBV13 and TRBJ1-2; D is perhaps TRBD1 (5 bases). CDR1 and CDR2 from the germline V gene are PRHDT and FYEKMQ (reference sequence). The V gene lost 5 bases and the J gene lost 3 bases, with 19 bases spanning the gap. This CDR3 is built from 16 residues. The CDR3 loop is CASSHPAGVGDYGYTF. The CDR3 region has the DNA TGTGCCAGCAGCCATCCCGCGGGGGTTGGGGACTATGGCTACACCTTC.

This clone was counted a few times. This chain uses TRBV7-3 with TRBJ2-1, with 13 bases that match TRBD2. CDR1 is SGHTA, CDR2 FQGTGA, per germline. The CDR3 extends over 19 amino acids. Trimming cost V 1 base and J 6 bases; bases outside gene matches: 12. The CDR3 DNA reads as TGTGCCAGCAGCTTAAGTACCCGAGGCCGACTAGCGGGAGGCAATGAGCAGTTCTTC. This translates into CASSLSTRGRLAGGNEQFF.

The genes are TRBV20-1 and TRBJ2-7; TRBD2 agrees at 7 bases. Unmatched junction bases numbered 18, after V lost 6 bases and J lost 7 bases. CDR1 DFQATT and CDR2 SNEGSKA come from the germline V gene (reference sequence). The CDR3 runs 15 residues. The CDR3, as DNA: TGCAGTGCCCTCGGGCTATCGGGAGGTCCGCGGGAGCAGTACTTC. This translates into CSALGLSGGPREQYF.

CDR3 bases: TGCGCCAGCAGCCAAGAACGGGAGGGAATCGGGTACACCTTC. Amino acids: CASSQEREGIGYTF. The chain couples TRBV4-1 to TRBJ1-2; D not certain. V was shortened by 0 bases and J by 11 bases, with 16 bases between the two germline ends. The CDR3 has 14 residues. The germline CDR1 and CDR2 sequences are MGHRA and YSYEKL.